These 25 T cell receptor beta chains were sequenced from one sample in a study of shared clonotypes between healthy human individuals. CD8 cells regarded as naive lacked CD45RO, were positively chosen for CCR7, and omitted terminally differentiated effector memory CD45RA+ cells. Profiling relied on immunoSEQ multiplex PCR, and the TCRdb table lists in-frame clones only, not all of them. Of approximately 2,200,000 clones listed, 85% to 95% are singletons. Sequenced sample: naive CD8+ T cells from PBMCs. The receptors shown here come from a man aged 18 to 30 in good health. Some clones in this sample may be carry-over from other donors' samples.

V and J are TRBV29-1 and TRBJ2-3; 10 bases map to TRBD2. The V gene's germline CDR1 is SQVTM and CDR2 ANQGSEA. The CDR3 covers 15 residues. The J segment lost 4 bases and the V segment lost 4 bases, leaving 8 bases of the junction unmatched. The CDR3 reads CSVVISSGSSDTQYF. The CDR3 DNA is TGCAGCGTTGTGATATCTAGCGGGAGCTCAGATACGCAGTATTTT.

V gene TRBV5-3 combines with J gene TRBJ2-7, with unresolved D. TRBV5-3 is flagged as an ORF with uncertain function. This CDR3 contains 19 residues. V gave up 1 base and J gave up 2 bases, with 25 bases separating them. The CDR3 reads CARSLLFLCRRYDPYEQYF. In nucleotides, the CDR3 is TGTGCCAGAAGCTTGTTGTTCTTGTGTAGGCGCTACGATCCCTACGAGCAGTACTTC.

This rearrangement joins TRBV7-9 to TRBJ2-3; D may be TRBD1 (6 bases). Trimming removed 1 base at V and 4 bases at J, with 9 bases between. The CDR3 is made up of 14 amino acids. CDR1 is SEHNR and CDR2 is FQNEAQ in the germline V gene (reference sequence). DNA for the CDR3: TGTGCCAGCAGCTTAGGCCAGGGGTCAGATACGCAGTATTTT. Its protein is CASSLGQGSDTQYF.

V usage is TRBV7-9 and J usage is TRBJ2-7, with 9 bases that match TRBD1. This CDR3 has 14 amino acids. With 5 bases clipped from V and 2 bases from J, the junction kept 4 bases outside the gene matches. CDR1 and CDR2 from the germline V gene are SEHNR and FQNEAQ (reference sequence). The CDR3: CASSGYRGPYEQYF. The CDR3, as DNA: TGTGCCAGCAGCGGTTACAGGGGGCCCTACGAGCAGTACTTC.

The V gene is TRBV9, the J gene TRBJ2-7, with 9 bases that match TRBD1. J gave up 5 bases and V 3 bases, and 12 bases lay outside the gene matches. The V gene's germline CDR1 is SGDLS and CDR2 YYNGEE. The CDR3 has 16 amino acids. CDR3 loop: CASSAEEGQGLHEQYF. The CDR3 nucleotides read TGTGCCAGCAGCGCAGAGGAGGGACAGGGACTCCACGAGCAGTACTTC.

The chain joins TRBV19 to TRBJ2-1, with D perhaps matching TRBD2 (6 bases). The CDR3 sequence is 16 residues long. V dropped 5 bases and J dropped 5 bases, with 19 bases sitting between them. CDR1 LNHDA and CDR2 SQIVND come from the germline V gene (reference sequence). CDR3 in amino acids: CASSYYPSAPNNEQFF. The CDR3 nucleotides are TGTGCCAGTAGTTACTATCCTAGCGCCCCGAACAATGAGCAGTTCTTC.

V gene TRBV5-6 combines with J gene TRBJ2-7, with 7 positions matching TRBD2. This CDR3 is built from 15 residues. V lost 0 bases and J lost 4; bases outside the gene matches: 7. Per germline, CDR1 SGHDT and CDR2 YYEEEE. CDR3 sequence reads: CASSLAGGSAYEQYF. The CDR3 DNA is TGTGCCAGCAGCTTGGCAGGCGGGAGCGCATACGAGCAGTACTTC.

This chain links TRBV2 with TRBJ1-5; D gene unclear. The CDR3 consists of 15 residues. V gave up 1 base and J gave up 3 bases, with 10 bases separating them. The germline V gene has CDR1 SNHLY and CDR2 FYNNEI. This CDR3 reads CASSEGQAPNQPQHF. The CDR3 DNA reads TGTGCCAGCAGTGAAGGGCAGGCCCCCAATCAGCCCCAGCATTTT.

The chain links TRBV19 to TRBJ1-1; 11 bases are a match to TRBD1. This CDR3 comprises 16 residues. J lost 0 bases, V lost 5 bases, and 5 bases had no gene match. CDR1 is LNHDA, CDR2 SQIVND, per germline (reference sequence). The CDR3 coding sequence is TGTGCCAGTAGTGATTGGACAGGGGGCATGAACACTGAAGCTTTCTTT. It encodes CASSDWTGGMNTEAFF.

CDR3 amino acids: CASSASPAGQGAFF. Written as DNA, the CDR3 is TGCGCCAGCAGTGCTTCTCCAGCAGGACAGGGAGCTTTCTTT. The rearrangement uses TRBV10-1 and TRBJ1-1, with TRBD1 matching over 8 bases. Unmatched junction bases numbered 11, after V lost 4 bases and J lost 10 bases. This CDR3 spans 14 amino acids. CDR1 and CDR2 (germline): WNHNN, SYGVQD (reference sequence).

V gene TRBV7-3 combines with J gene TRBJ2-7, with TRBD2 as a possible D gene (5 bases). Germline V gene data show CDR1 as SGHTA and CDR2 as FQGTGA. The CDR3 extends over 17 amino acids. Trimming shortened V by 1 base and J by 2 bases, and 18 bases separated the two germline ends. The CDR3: CASSLITVSEVAYEQYF. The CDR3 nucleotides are TGTGCCAGCAGCTTAATTACGGTATCGGAGGTGGCCTACGAGCAGTACTTC.

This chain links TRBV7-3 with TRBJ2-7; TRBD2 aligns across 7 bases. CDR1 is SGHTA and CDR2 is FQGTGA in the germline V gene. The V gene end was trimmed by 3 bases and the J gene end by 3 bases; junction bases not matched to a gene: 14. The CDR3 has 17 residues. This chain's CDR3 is CASSLPLLADLFYEQYF. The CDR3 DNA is TGTGCCAGCAGCTTGCCCCTGCTAGCGGACCTTTTCTACGAGCAGTACTTC.

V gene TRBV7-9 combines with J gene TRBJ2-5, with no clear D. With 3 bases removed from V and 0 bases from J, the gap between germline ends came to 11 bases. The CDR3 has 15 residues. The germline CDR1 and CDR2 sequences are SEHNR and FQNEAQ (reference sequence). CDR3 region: CASSFKFSDQETQYF. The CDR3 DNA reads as TGTGCCAGCAGCTTCAAATTCAGCGACCAAGAGACCCAGTACTTC.

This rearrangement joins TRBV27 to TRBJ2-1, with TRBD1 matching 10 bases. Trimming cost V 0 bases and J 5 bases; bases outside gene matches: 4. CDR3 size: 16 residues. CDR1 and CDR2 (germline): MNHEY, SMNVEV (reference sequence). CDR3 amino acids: CASSLSRGQGNNEQFF. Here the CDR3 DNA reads TGTGCCAGCAGTTTATCTAGGGGACAGGGGAACAATGAGCAGTTCTTC.

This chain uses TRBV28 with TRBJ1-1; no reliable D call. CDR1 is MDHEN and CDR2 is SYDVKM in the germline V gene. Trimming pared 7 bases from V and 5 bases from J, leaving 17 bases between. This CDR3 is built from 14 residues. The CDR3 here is CASTLARRGTEAFF. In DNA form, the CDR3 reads TGTGCCAGCACCCTTGCCCGCCGCGGTACTGAAGCTTTCTTT. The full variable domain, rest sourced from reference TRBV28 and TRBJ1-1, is DVKVTQSSRYLVKRTGEKVFLECVQDMDHENMFWYRQDPGLGLRLIYFSYDVKMKEKGDIPEGYSVSREKKERFSLILESASTNQTSMYLCASTLARRGTEAFFGQGTRLTVV.

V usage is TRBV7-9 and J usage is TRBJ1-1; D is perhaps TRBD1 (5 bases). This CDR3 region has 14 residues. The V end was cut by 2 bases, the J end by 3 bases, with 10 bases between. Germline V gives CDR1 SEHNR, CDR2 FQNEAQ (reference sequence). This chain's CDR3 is CASSLSGAYTEAFF. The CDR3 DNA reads TGTGCCAGCAGCTTATCCGGGGCGTACACTGAAGCTTTCTTT.

DNA of the CDR3: TGTGCCAATCGCCCAGGATACTACGAGCAGTACTTC. Translated, it gives CANRPGYYEQYF. The V and J genes are TRBV2 and TRBJ2-7; D ambiguous. The CDR3 consists of 12 residues. V was shortened by 10 bases and J by 3 bases, with 13 bases between the two germline ends. The germline CDR1 and CDR2 sequences are SNHLY and FYNNEI.

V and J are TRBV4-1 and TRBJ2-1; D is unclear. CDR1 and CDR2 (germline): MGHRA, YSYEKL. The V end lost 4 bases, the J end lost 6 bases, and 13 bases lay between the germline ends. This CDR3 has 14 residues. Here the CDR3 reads CASSLAESGNEQFF. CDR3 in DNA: TGCGCCAGCAGCCTGGCCGAATCCGGCAATGAGCAGTTCTTC.

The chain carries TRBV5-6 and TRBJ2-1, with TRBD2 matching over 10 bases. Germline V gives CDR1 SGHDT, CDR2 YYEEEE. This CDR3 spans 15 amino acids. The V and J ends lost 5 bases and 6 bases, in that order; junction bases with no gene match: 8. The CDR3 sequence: CASRPASGSPNEQFF. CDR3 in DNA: TGTGCCAGCAGGCCCGCTAGCGGGAGTCCCAATGAGCAGTTCTTC.

The CDR3 reads CASSPKTGLKETQYF. The CDR3 DNA is TGTGCCAGCAGTCCAAAGACAGGGCTGAAAGAGACCCAGTACTTC. The V and J genes are TRBV27 and TRBJ2-5, with 7 bases identical to TRBD1. There are 15 residues in the CDR3. V dropped 5 bases and J dropped 3; count of bases not matched to a gene: 9. Looked up from germline, CDR1 is MNHEY and CDR2 is SMNVEV (reference sequence).

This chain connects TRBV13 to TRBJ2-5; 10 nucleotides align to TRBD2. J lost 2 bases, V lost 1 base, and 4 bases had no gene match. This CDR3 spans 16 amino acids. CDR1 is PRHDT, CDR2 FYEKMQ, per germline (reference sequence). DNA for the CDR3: TGTGCCAGCAGCTTAGAGCCTAGCGGGAGTCAAGAGACCCAGTACTTC. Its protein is CASSLEPSGSQETQYF.

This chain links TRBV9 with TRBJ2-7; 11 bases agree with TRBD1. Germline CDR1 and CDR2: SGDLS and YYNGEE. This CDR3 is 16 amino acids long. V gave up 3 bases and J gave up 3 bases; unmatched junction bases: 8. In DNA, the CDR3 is TGTGCCAGCAGCGCCGGGGGACAGGGGGTTCTCTACGAGCAGTACTTC. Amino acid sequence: CASSAGGQGVLYEQYF. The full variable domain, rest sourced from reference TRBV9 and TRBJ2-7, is DSGVTQTPKHLITATGQRVTLRCSPRSGDLSVYWYQQSLDQGLQFLIQYYNGEERAKGNILERFSAQQFPDLHSELNLSSLELGDSALYFCASSAGGQGVLYEQYFGPGTRLTVT.

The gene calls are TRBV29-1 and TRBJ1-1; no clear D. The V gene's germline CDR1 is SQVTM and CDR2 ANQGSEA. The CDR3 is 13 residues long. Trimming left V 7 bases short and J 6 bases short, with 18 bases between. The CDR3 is CSAGVGVRAEAFF. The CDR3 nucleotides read TGCAGCGCGGGTGTTGGCGTTCGGGCTGAAGCTTTCTTT.

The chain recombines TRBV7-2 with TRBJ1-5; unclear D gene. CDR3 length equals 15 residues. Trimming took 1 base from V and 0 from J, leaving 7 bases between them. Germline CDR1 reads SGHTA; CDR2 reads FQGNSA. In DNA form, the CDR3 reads TGTGCCAGCAGCTTAGACCCGTATAGCAATCAGCCCCAGCATTTT. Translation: CASSLDPYSNQPQHF. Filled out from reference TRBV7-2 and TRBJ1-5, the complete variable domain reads GAGVSQSPSNKVTEKGKDVELRCDPISGHTALYWYRQSLGQGLEFLIYFQGNSAPDKSGLPSDRFSAERTGGSVSTLTIQRTQQEDSAVYLCASSLDPYSNQPQHFGDGTRLSIL.

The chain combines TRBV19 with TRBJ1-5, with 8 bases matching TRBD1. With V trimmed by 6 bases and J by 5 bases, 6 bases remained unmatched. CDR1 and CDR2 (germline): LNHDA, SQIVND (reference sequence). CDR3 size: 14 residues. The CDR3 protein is CASSMTGEYQPQHF. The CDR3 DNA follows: TGTGCCAGTAGCATGACAGGGGAATATCAGCCCCAGCATTTT.